Listed below are T cell receptor beta chains from one sample, sequenced in a study of T cell responses to AZD1222 COVID-19 vaccine. Profiling relied on immunoSEQ multiplex PCR, and the TCRdb table lists in-frame clones only, not all of them. This sample has more than 140,000 clones, with 88% found just once. Specimen: peripheral blood, collected on day 0 of AZD1222 vaccination. All receptors derive from an adult in good health. Both conserved end residues are part of each CDR3. The D gene is left open where the match is weak. Part of the rows lack a size; the others show once, few, many or a class for expanded clones.

V gene	clone size	J gene	D gene	CDR3 protein	CDR3 DNA
TRBV7-3	NA	TRBJ2-7	NA	CASSLAGFNEQYF	TGTGCCAGCAGCTTAGCAGGGTTCAACGAGCAGTACTTC
TRBV4-2	NA	TRBJ2-3	TRBD2	CASSQMRGNTDTQYF	TGTGCCAGCAGCCAGATGCGGGGGAACACAGATACGCAGTATTTT
TRBV9	once	TRBJ1-6	NA	CASSVKGSYNSPLHF	TGTGCCAGCAGCGTTAAGGGGTCCTATAATTCACCCCTCCACTTT
TRBV7-2	many	TRBJ1-5	TRBD1	CASSPTGGNQPQHF	TGTGCCAGCAGCCCGACAGGGGGAAATCAGCCCCAGCATTTT
TRBV6-5	NA	TRBJ1-1	TRBD1	CASSSNGQGEAFF	TGTGCCAGCAGTTCCAACGGACAGGGCGAAGCTTTCTTT
TRBV29-1	few	TRBJ1-2	NA	CSVEDRRVYGYTF	TGCAGCGTTGAAGATCGTAGGGTTTATGGCTACACCTTC
TRBV28	NA	TRBJ1-2	NA	CASSPPGGAQGYTF	TGTGCCAGCAGTCCCCCGGGGGGGGCGCAGGGCTACACCTTC
TRBV7-9	NA	TRBJ2-1	NA	CASSLVLSGRTTNYNEQFF	TGTGCCAGCAGCTTAGTTTTGTCTGGCAGGACAACTAACTACAATGAGCAGTTCTTC
TRBV7-2	NA	TRBJ2-7	NA	CASRIGGQAYEQYF	TGTGCCAGCAGGATCGGGGGGCAGGCCTACGAGCAGTACTTC
TRBV28	NA	TRBJ1-1	NA	CASSLRLSGAGTEAFF	TGTGCCAGCAGTTTAAGGCTCAGCGGGGCAGGCACTGAAGCTTTCTTT
TRBV25-1	NA	TRBJ2-7	NA	CASSHQGRYSYEQYF	TGTGCCAGCAGTCATCAGGGACGTTACTCCTACGAGCAGTACTTC
TRBV9	few	TRBJ2-2	NA	CASSVASPGKGVNTGELFF	TGTGCCAGCAGCGTAGCTTCCCCCGGAAAAGGGGTAAACACCGGGGAGCTGTTTTTT
TRBV5-4	NA	TRBJ2-5	TRBD1	CASSRGQTQETQYF	TGTGCCAGCAGCCGGGGACAGACCCAAGAGACCCAGTACTTC
TRBV27	NA	TRBJ2-1	TRBD2	CATGTSGPWDEQFF	TGTGCCACCGGGACTAGCGGGCCTTGGGATGAGCAGTTCTTC
TRBV5-5	NA	TRBJ2-2	NA	CASSFKGGNTGELFF	TGTGCCAGCAGCTTCAAAGGGGGGAACACCGGGGAGCTGTTTTTT
TRBV7-9	once	TRBJ2-7	NA	CASQRGSYEQYF	TGTGCCAGCCAGAGGGGCTCCTACGAGCAGTACTTC
TRBV30	NA	TRBJ1-2	TRBD1	CAWSRQGIVDNYGYTF	TGTGCCTGGAGTAGACAGGGAATAGTAGATAACTATGGCTACACCTTC
TRBV28	NA	TRBJ2-7	TRBD1	CASSLYLGQGTYEQYF	TGTGCCAGCAGTTTATACCTCGGACAGGGGACCTACGAGCAGTACTTC
TRBV30	NA	TRBJ2-7	NA	CAWSGESEQYF	TGTGCCTGGAGTGGAGAATCCGAGCAGTACTTC
TRBV10-3	NA	TRBJ2-7	NA	CAISGRGSPYEQYF	TGTGCCATCAGTGGACGAGGCAGTCCCTACGAGCAGTACTTC
TRBV18	NA	TRBJ1-2	NA	CASSPGPEFRYTF	TGTGCCAGCTCACCAGGGCCAGAGTTTCGCTACACCTTC
TRBV7-9	NA	TRBJ1-1	NA	CASSLDTSPLKAFF	TGTGCCAGCAGCTTAGATACATCCCCTCTTAAAGCTTTCTTT
TRBV7-2	NA	TRBJ1-2	TRBD1	CASSQGAVGYTF	TGTGCCAGCAGCCAGGGGGCGGTTGGCTACACCTTC
TRBV6-5	NA	TRBJ1-4	NA	CASSYRRENEKLFF	TGTGCCAGCAGTTACCGCAGGGAAAACGAAAAACTGTTTTTT
TRBV5-1	NA	TRBJ2-2	NA	CASSPVDTYTGELFF	TGCGCCAGCAGCCCAGTAGACACCTACACCGGGGAGCTGTTTTTT
TRBV7-9	NA	TRBJ1-2	TRBD1	CASSRGGREGYTF	TGTGCCAGCAGCCGAGGGGGCAGAGAAGGCTACACCTTC
TRBV11-1	NA	TRBJ2-3	TRBD1	CASSIGTGDTDTQYF	TGTGCCAGCAGCATCGGGACAGGGGACACAGATACGCAGTATTTT
TRBV5-4	NA	TRBJ1-2	TRBD1	CASSPGQGGYGYTF	TGTGCCAGCAGCCCCGGACAGGGGGGCTATGGCTACACCTTC
TRBV12-3/TRBV12-4	NA	TRBJ2-7	NA	CASSLEGYEQYF	TGTGCCAGCAGTTTAGAGGGGTACGAGCAGTACTTC
TRBV7-3	NA	TRBJ2-6	NA	CASSSYGANVLTF	TGTGCCAGCAGTTCATATGGGGCCAACGTCCTGACTTTC
TRBV9	NA	TRBJ2-2	NA	CASSLSGKVTGELFF	TGTGCCAGCAGCCTTTCAGGGAAGGTCACCGGGGAGCTGTTTTTT
TRBV6-5	NA	TRBJ1-5	NA	CASKGGNQPQHF	TGTGCCAGCAAGGGGGGCAATCAGCCCCAGCATTTT
TRBV4-2	NA	TRBJ2-7	NA	CASSQGETGEQYF	TGTGCCAGCAGCCAAGGGGAGACGGGAGAGCAGTACTTC
TRBV29-1	NA	TRBJ2-3	TRBD1	CSATSIRDRVTDTQYF	TGCAGCGCTACCTCTATCCGGGACAGGGTAACAGATACGCAGTATTTT
TRBV11-3	NA	TRBJ2-2	TRBD2	CASSFRSGSTGGELFF	TGTGCCAGCAGCTTCCGTAGCGGGAGTACGGGCGGGGAGCTGTTTTTT
TRBV7-2	once	TRBJ2-3	NA	CASSLDRTSTDTQYF	TGTGCCAGCAGCCTCGACAGAACTAGCACAGATACGCAGTATTTT
TRBV12-3/TRBV12-4	once	TRBJ2-7	TRBD1	CASGRTGTYEQYF	TGTGCCAGCGGCAGGACAGGCACCTACGAGCAGTACTTC
TRBV7-2	NA	TRBJ1-4	TRBD1	CASSTQGQANEKLFF	TGTGCCAGCAGCACCCAGGGACAGGCTAATGAAAAACTGTTTTTT